This TCR beta chain was retrieved from a study of T cell repertoires in cytomegalovirus infection. The CDR3 is 14 amino acids. Germline CDR1 SGHTA, CDR2 FQGNSA. The V and J ends lost 5 bases and 3 bases respectively, with 13 bases between them. At least ten counts were recorded for this clonotype. TCRdb called the reads again in MiXCR, with one record for every CDR3 protein. The repertoire holds around 210,000 distinct CDR3 sequences, roughly 6.5% seen once, with around 6.5% in the top ten. Sample: PBMCs. The source of this sequence is a human donor in good health (CMV status not recorded). Some clones in this sample may be carry-over from other donors' samples. The chain carries TRBV7-2 and TRBJ1-1; D remains ambiguous. CDR3 in amino acids: CASSTGNGYTEAFF. The DNA of the CDR3 is TGTGCCAGCAGCACTGGAAATGGGTACACTGAAGCTTTCTTT.